Included here is one T cell receptor beta chain sequence, with context. This clonotype was detected only a few times. The antigen this receptor binds is unknown. The input lacks base qualities; no much larger clone sits a single base away. As encoded in the germline V gene, CDR1 is LGHNA while CDR2 is YSLEER. Measured from the cysteine to the phenylalanine, the CDR3 is 15 residues long. Only CDR3 DNA remains: 45 bases, in frame from the first base. V is pared back by 0 bases and J by 2 bases, with 8 bases lying between the germline termini. The sample originates from a study of identical twins (TCRdb year 2016). In terms of the full investigation: To test whether fetal clonotypes persist, the study used deep sequencing on TCR alpha and beta repertoires from monozygotic twins, unrelated adults of various ages, and cord blood. To rule out contamination, the twin experiments were replicated at different times with different library preparation protocols.

The library was built by means of 5' RACE. The reads were generated on an Illumina HiSeq 2000. A universal primer binding site was added through template switching, and the final cDNA carried a unique molecular identifier so that TCR cDNA molecules could be counted accurately. Specific primers in the conserved constant-segment region were used to synthesize first-strand cDNA for TCR alpha and beta chains. To control for contamination, every cDNA library carried two barcodes: a SMART-Mk sample barcode plus Illumina barcodes. TruSeq adapter sequences along with Illumina sample barcodes were introduced in two successive PCR steps. The TCR alpha and beta cDNA libraries were sequenced on the Illumina HiSeq platform using custom primers. In the paper's pipeline: Raw reads were processed with MiGEC to extract unique molecular identifiers, and MiXCR was used to determine CDR3 positions. Recombination models were inferred per individual with the repgenHMM and IGoR tools using an EM algorithm. Shared clonotype analysis was performed with the tcR package in R, normalizing sharing by the product of cloneset sizes. Out-of-frame nonproductive sequences were analyzed to study raw recombination free of thymic and clonal selection effects. TCRdb reworked the public reads: Q25 trimming with fastp, MiXCR clone assembly, productive beta chains retained. Under each unique CDR3 protein, matching rows form one entry showing the most common genes and DNA. The V and J calls and clone size are TCRdb's, not the authors'. A total of 500,000 or so distinct CDR3 sequences appear in this sample, roughly an eighth of them only once. In total, the top ten clones hold more than 0.8% of the sample.

Broad study findings and their caveats: Out-of-frame TCR alpha sequences shared between twins showed an excess of low generation-probability sequences compared with coincidental sharing between unrelated individuals. Zero-insertion analyses could be partly confounded by invariant T cells such as MAIT and iNKT, although diverse VJ usage argued against such confounding for most clonotypes. In monozygotic twins, out-of-frame TCR alpha sharing was systematically underestimated by recombination models, although the models agreed with sharing between unrelated individuals. Abundant cord blood beta clonotypes carried fewer insertions; young adult naive repertoires showed a weaker similar trend, while memory repertoires showed none. A weaker excess of twin sharing was found in beta out-of-frame sequences because the signal-to-noise ratio was lowered by fewer shared sequences. Because the same donors could not be followed over many years, the conclusions relied on cross-sectional statistical analysis.

All donors were healthy Caucasians. The twin cohort comprised three pairs of female monozygotic twins, all aged roughly 18 to 29 years. Positive isolation kits from Invitrogen were used to isolate the CD4+ and CD8+ T cell populations. The data also belong to a second study, concerning yellow fever vaccine responses in identical twins. The second study's authors report: According to the authors, in identical twins the way T cells responded to vaccination appeared partly convergent and partly personalized. The study precisely tracked vaccine-responding T cell clones in identical twins.

The sequence links TRBV4-3 to TRBJ2-1, and TRBD1 may be the D gene, going by 5 matching bases. This sequence was found in a woman aged 18-29 years in good health. What was sequenced was CD4+ T cells sorted from blood. The bases are TGCGCCAGCAGCCAAGACTGGGGCACCTACAATGAGCAGTTCTTC. This translates into CASSQDWGTYNEQFF.